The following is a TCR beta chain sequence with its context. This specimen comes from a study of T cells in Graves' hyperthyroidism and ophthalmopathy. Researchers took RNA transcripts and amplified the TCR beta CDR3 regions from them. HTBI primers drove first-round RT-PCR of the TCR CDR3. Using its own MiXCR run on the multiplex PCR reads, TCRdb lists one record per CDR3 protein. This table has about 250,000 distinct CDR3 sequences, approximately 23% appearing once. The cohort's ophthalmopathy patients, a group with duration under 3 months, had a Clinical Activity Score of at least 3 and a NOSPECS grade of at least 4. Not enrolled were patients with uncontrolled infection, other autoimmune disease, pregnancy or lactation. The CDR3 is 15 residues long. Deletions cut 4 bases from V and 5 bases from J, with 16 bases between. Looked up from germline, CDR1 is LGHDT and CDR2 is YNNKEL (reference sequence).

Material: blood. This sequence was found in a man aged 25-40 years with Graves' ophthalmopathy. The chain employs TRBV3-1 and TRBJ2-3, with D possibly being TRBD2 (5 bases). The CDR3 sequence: CASSPRAMGRDTQYF. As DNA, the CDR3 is TGTGCCAGCAGCCCTCGGGCCATGGGGAGAGATACGCAGTATTTT.